This record looks at one TCR beta chain sequence and its context. There are 15 residues in the CDR3. V lost 4 bases to trimming and J lost 8 bases; unmatched junction nucleotides: 5. Germline V CDR1 and CDR2: SNHLY, FYNNEI. This record belongs to a study of T cell changes during pregnancy in multiple sclerosis. Only in-frame clones appear in the TCRdb table, and some are missing; sequencing was by immunoSEQ multiplex PCR. The sample has some 50,000 clones; approximately 89% are singletons. The sequence came from a female donor with multiple sclerosis, enrolled in a pregnancy study. Sequenced here: CD8+ T cells from peripheral blood mononuclear cells, sampled in the second trimester of pregnancy. J is TRBJ1-6 and V is TRBV2; 10 bases are a match to TRBD1. CDR3 loop: CASSGQGARDSPLHF. DNA for the CDR3: TGTGCCAGCAGTGGACAGGGGGCGAGGGATTCACCCCTCCACTTT. Drawing the rest from reference TRBV2 and TRBJ1-6, the complete variable domain is EPEVTQTPSHQVTQMGQEVILRCVPISNHLYFYWYRQILGQKVEFLVSFYNNEISEKSEIFDDQFSVERPDGSNFTLKIRSTKLEDSAMYFCASSGQGARDSPLHFGNGTRLTVT.